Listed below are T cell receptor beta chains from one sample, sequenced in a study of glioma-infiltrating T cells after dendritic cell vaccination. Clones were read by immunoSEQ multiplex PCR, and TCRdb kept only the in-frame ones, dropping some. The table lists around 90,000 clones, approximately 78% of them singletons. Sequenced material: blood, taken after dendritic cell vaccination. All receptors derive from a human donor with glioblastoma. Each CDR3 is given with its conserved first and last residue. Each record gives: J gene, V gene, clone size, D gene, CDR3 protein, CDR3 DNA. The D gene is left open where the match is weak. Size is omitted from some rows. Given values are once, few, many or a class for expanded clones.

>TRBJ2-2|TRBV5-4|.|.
CASSFRASDTGELFF
TGTGCCAGCAGCTTCCGGGCTAGCGACACCGGGGAGCTGTTTTTT
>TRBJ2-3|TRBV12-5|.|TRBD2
CASGWTSGGSVDTQYF
TGTGCTAGTGGTTGGACTAGCGGGGGGTCGGTAGATACGCAGTATTTT
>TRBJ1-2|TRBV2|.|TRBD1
CASSTGTGRGKGF
TGTGCCAGCAGTACCGGGACAGGGCGTGGTAAGGGCTTC
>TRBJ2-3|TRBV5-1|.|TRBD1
CASSRTGAGTDTQYF
TGCGCCAGCAGCCGTACAGGGGCGGGCACAGATACGCAGTATTTT
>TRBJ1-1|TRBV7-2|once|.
CASSLARGTEAFF
TGTGCCAGCAGCTTAGCACGGGGCACTGAAGCTTTCTTT
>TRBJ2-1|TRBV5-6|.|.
CASSLGGGRGEQFF
TGTGCCAGCAGCTTAGGGGGCGGGCGGGGTGAGCAGTTCTTC
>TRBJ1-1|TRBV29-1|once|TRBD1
CSVGTGGAYTEAFF
TGCAGCGTTGGGACAGGGGGCGCGTACACTGAAGCTTTCTTT
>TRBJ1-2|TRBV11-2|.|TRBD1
CASSLGDREGDGYTF
TGTGCCAGCAGCTTAGGGGACAGGGAAGGCGATGGCTACACCTTC
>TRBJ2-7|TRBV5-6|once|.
CASSLASTGTSYEQYF
TGTGCCAGCAGCTTGGCCTCGACAGGGACTTCCTACGAGCAGTACTTC
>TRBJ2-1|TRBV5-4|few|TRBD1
CASSLGQDRNYNEQFF
TGTGCCAGCAGCTTGGGGCAGGACAGGAACTACAATGAGCAGTTCTTC
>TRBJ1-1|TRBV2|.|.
CASSEGEGQPGGSTEAFF
TGTGCCAGCAGTGAAGGGGAGGGACAACCCGGAGGGAGCACTGAAGCTTTCTTT
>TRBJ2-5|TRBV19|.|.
CASSMGGQETQYF
TGTGCCAGTAGTATGGGGGGGCAGGAGACCCAGTACTTC
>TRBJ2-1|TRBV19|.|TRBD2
CASSSARLAGERDEQFF
TGTGCCAGTAGTTCCGCGAGGCTAGCGGGAGAGAGGGATGAGCAGTTCTTC
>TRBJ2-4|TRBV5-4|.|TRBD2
CASSSQASGRAGNIQYF
TGTGCCAGCAGTTCACAAGCTAGCGGGAGGGCCGGAAACATTCAGTACTTC
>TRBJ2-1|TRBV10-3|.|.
CAISEGGLGYNEQFF
TGTGCCATCAGTGAAGGAGGGTTGGGGTACAATGAGCAGTTCTTC
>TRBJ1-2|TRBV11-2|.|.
CASSLVHGTNYGYTF
TGTGCCAGCAGCTTGGTTCATGGCACTAACTATGGCTACACCTTC
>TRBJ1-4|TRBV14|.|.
CASRGGSDEKLFF
TGTGCCAGCAGAGGAGGGAGTGATGAAAAACTGTTTTTT
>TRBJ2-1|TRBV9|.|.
CASSVATFEQFF
TGTGCCAGCAGCGTAGCTACGTTTGAGCAGTTCTTC
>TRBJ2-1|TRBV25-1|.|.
CASSDIPGTEQFF
TGTGCCAGCAGTGATATACCCGGGACAGAGCAGTTCTTC
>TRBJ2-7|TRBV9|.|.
CASSDSGEAYEQYF
TGTGCCAGCAGCGACTCAGGGGAAGCCTACGAGCAGTACTTC
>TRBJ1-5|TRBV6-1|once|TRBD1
CASRTGGPPQPQHF
TGTGCCAGCAGGACAGGGGGCCCGCCTCAGCCCCAGCATTTT
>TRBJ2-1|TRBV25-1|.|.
CAIPVAQDYNEQFF
TGTGCCATCCCAGTAGCGCAAGACTACAATGAGCAGTTCTTC
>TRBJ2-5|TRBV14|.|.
CASSRQLAETQYF
TGTGCCAGCAGCCGACAATTGGCGGAGACCCAGTACTTC
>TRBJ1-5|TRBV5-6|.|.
CASSLAGPNQPQHF
TGTGCCAGCAGCTTGGCAGGGCCTAATCAGCCCCAGCATTTT
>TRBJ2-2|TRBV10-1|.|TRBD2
CASSDSSSGRPNTGELFF
TGCGCCAGCAGTGATTCGAGTAGCGGGAGGCCTAACACCGGGGAGCTGTTTTTT
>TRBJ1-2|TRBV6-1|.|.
CASSDRGRGPNYGYTF
TGTGCCAGCAGTGATCGTGGGCGGGGCCCTAACTATGGCTACACCTTC
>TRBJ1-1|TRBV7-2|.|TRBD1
CASSLAPDRATEAFF
TGTGCCAGCAGCCTAGCACCTGACAGGGCCACTGAAGCTTTCTTT
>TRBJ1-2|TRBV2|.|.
CASNLDSGSEGYTF
TGTGCCAGCAACCTCGACAGCGGGAGTGAGGGCTACACCTTC
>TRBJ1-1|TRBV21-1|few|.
CASSKKSRGGTEAFF
TGTGCCAGCAGCAAAAAATCCCGGGGGGGGACTGAAGCTTTCTTT
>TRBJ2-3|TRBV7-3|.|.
CASSPGRDTFTQYF
TGTGCCAGCAGCCCAGGGCGAGACACCTTTACGCAGTATTTT
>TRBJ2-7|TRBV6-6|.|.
CASSYSWGAYEQYF
TGTGCCAGCAGTTACTCCTGGGGAGCGTACGAGCAGTACTTC
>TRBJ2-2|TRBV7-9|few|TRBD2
CASSGAGTSHTGELFF
TGTGCCAGCAGCGGGGCGGGGACTAGTCACACCGGGGAGCTGTTTTTT
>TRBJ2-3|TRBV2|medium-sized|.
CASIPGRSGDTQYF
TGTGCCAGCATTCCTGGGAGATCGGGGGATACGCAGTATTTT
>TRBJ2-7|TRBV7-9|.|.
CASSLSEQGPYEQYF
TGTGCCAGCAGCTTGTCGGAACAGGGTCCCTACGAGCAGTACTTC
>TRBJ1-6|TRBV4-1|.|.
CASSHEQGSASGSPLHF
TGCGCCAGCAGCCACGAACAGGGAAGCGCTTCGGGTTCACCCCTCCACTTT
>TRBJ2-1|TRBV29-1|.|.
CSVERHYDEQFF
TGCAGCGTTGAGAGGCACTACGATGAGCAGTTCTTC
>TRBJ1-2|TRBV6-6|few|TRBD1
CASTNRDRDYGYTF
TGTGCCAGCACTAACCGGGACAGGGACTATGGCTACACCTTC